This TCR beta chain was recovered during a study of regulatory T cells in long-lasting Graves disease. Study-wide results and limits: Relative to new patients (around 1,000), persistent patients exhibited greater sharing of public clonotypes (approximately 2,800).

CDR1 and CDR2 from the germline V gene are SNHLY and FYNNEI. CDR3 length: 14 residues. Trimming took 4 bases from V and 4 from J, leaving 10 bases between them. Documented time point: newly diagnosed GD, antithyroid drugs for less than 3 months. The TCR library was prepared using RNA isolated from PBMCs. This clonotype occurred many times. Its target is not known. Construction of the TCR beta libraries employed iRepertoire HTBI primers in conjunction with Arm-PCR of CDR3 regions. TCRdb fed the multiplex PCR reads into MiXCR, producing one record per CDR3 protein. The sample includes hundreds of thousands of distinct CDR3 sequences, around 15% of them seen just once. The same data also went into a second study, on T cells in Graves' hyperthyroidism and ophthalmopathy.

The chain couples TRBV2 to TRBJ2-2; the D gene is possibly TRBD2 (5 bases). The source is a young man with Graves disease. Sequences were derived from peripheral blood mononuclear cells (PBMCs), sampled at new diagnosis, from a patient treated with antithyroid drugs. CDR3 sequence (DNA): TGTGCCAGCAGTGCCTTAGGAGGCACCGGGGAGCTGTTTTTT. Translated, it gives CASSALGGTGELFF.